This passage covers 28 T cell receptor beta chains from one sample sequenced in a study of blood T cell repertoires in COVID-19. The protocol was immunoSEQ multiplex PCR, while the TCRdb copy is restricted to in-frame clones and leaves out a portion. The data hold roughly 100,000 clones, with roughly nine tenths observed a single time. What was sequenced was peripheral blood. The origin of the receptors is a man in his forties or fifties with acute or convalescent COVID-19.

This rearrangement joins TRBV5-1 to TRBJ2-7; D may be TRBD2 (5 bases). Germline CDR1 is SGHRS and CDR2 is YFSETQ. With 5 bases removed from V and 0 bases from J, the gap between germline ends came to 12 bases. This CDR3 spans 14 amino acids. CDR3 protein: CASSLRVSSYEQYF. The CDR3 coding sequence is TGCGCCAGCAGTTTGCGGGTGAGCTCCTACGAGCAGTACTTC.

Only one count was recorded for this clone. This chain uses TRBV5-1 with TRBJ1-4; perhaps TRBD1 as D (6 bases). The V and J ends lost 2 bases and 4 bases respectively, with 9 bases between them. Germline V lookup: CDR1 SGHRS, CDR2 YFSETQ. This CDR3 is 14 amino acids long. The chain's CDR3 is CASSFEGVNEKLFF. The CDR3 DNA is TGCGCCAGCAGCTTCGAGGGGGTTAATGAAAAACTGTTTTTT.

V is TRBV19 and J is TRBJ1-1, with D possibly TRBD1 on 6 matching bases. CDR1 is LNHDA, CDR2 SQIVND, per germline (reference sequence). Trimming left V 4 bases short and J 0 bases short, with 9 bases between. This CDR3 has 14 residues. The CDR3 reads CASSRDRLNTEAFF. CDR3 in DNA: TGTGCCAGTAGTAGAGACAGGTTGAACACTGAAGCTTTCTTT. Full variable domain (remainder filled in from reference TRBV19 and TRBJ1-1): DGGITQSPKYLFRKEGQNVTLSCEQNLNHDAMYWYRQDPGQGLRLIYYSQIVNDFQKGDIAEGYSVSREKKESFPLTVTSAQKNPTAFYLCASSRDRLNTEAFFGQGTRLTVV.

V usage is TRBV20-1 and J usage is TRBJ2-2; 14 bases agree with TRBD2. Germline loops: CDR1 DFQATT, CDR2 SNEGSKA (reference sequence). V dropped 3 bases and J dropped 4; count of bases not matched to a gene: 1. The CDR3 spans 15 residues. The DNA for the CDR3 is TGCAGTGCTAGTGGACTAGCGGGGGGCACCGGGGAGCTGTTTTTT. It codes for CSASGLAGGTGELFF.

This clone was seen a few times. The V and J genes are TRBV2 and TRBJ1-5; D perhaps matches TRBD1 (5 bases). This CDR3 is built from 14 residues. Germline-derived CDR1 and CDR2 are SNHLY and FYNNEI. Trimming removed 7 bases from V and 6 bases from J, with 16 bases in between. The CDR3 coding sequence is TGTGCCAGCACCATACAGGAGGGGAGTCAGCCCCAGCATTTT. The encoded protein is CASTIQEGSQPQHF.

The chain combines TRBV4-3 with TRBJ2-1; TRBD2 aligns across 8 bases. CDR1 LGHNA and CDR2 YSLEER come from the germline V gene. Losses at the gene ends were 0 bases for V and 6 bases for J; bases not matched to a gene: 7. There are 16 residues in the CDR3. CDR3: CASSQDLRGGPNEQFF. For the CDR3, the DNA is TGCGCCAGCAGCCAAGATCTCCGGGGGGGCCCCAATGAGCAGTTCTTC.

The rearrangement links TRBV19 to TRBJ1-5; 8 bases are a match to TRBD1. Germline CDR1 is LNHDA and CDR2 is SQIVND (reference sequence). This CDR3 spans 17 amino acids. V gave up 8 bases and J gave up 7 bases; unmatched junction bases: 19. CDR3 sequence (DNA): TGTGCCAGTTCCCAAGAGACAGGGGTGGTGGGGCACCAGCCCCAGCATTTT. This translates into CASSQETGVVGHQPQHF.

The V call is TRBV6-4, the J call TRBJ2-4; maybe TRBD1 (6 bases). Deletions cut 9 bases from V and 2 bases from J, with 8 bases between. Germline loops: CDR1 MRHNA, CDR2 SNTAGT. The CDR3 consists of 12 residues. Here the CDR3 reads CARQGSKNIQYF. The CDR3 DNA reads TGTGCCAGGCAGGGGTCCAAAAACATTCAGTACTTC.

CDR3 residues: CASSFRGTQPQHF. In DNA, the CDR3 is TGTGCCAGCAGCTTTCGGGGTACGCAGCCCCAGCATTTT. J is TRBJ1-5 and V is TRBV7-2, with D uncertain. This CDR3 region has 13 residues. Deletions cut 3 bases from V and 7 bases from J, with 10 bases between. In germline, CDR1 is SGHTA, CDR2 FQGNSA.

This sequence joins TRBV11-3 and TRBJ1-1; the D is unclear. V was cut by 1 base and J by 3 bases, with 9 bases left in between. The CDR3 length is 14 residues. Germline assignment: CDR1 SGHNT and CDR2 YENEEA. In nucleotides, the CDR3 is TGTGCCAGCAGCTTAGGTGACAAAGACACTGAAGCTTTCTTT. The encoded protein is CASSLGDKDTEAFF.

This chain connects TRBV7-9 to TRBJ1-2, with a weak D call TRBD1 (6 bases). Deletions cut 3 bases from V and 4 bases from J, with 12 bases between. Germline CDR1 reads SEHNR; CDR2 reads FQNEAQ (reference sequence). CDR3 length: 14 amino acids. This chain's CDR3 is CASSLQQGAYGYTF. The CDR3 DNA sequence: TGTGCCAGCAGCTTGCAACAGGGCGCCTATGGCTACACCTTC.

This clone was counted a few times. The chain carries TRBV11-2 and TRBJ1-5, with 7 bases matching TRBD1. CDR1 is SGHAT, CDR2 FQNNGV, per germline. The CDR3 has 13 residues. Unmatched junction bases numbered 7, after V lost 5 bases and J lost 9 bases. The DNA of the CDR3 is TGTGCCAGCAGCCTTCAGGGGGTCGGGCCCCAGCATTTT. The encoded protein is CASSLQGVGPQHF.

J is TRBJ2-2 and V is TRBV27; TRBD1 matches 8 bases. The CDR3 has 16 residues. Germline V CDR1 and CDR2: MNHEY, SMNVEV (reference sequence). Trimming removed 5 bases from V and 4 bases from J; junction bases left unmatched: 9. DNA for the CDR3: TGTGCCAGCAGTCCATTGGACAGGGTGGGCACCGGGGAGCTGTTTTTT. It codes for CASSPLDRVGTGELFF.

The chain recombines TRBV19 with TRBJ2-4; 13 bases map to TRBD2. The CDR3 is 14 amino acids. The germline gives CDR1 LNHDA, CDR2 SQIVND (reference sequence). With 8 bases clipped from V and 7 bases from J, the junction kept 5 bases outside the gene matches. The CDR3 nucleotides are TGTGCCAGTCGGACTAGCGGGGGCGGGAACATTCAGTACTTC. Protein sequence: CASRTSGGGNIQYF.

The DNA of the CDR3 is TGCGCCAGCAGCCTACCGGGACAGGGAAACGAGCAGTACTTC. Translated, it gives CASSLPGQGNEQYF. The V call is TRBV5-1, the J call TRBJ2-7; TRBD1 matches 9 bases. Looked up from germline, CDR1 is SGHRS and CDR2 is YFSETQ. V lost 4 bases and J lost 5; bases outside the gene matches: 7. This CDR3 region has 14 residues. The complete variable domain, with remaining parts taken from reference TRBV5-1 and TRBJ2-7, reads KAGVTQTPRYLIKTRGQQVTLSCSPISGHRSVSWYQQTPGQGLQFLFEYFSETQRNKGNFPGRFSGRQFSNSRSEMNVSTLELGDSALYLCASSLPGQGNEQYFGPGTRLTVT.

The chain recombines TRBV7-6 with TRBJ2-3; 7 bases are shared with TRBD1. CDR1 and CDR2 (germline): SGHVS, FNYEAQ. V shed 4 bases, J shed 1 base, and the junction held 2 bases outside the gene matches. The CDR3 totals 14 residues. The CDR3: CASSYRGGTDTQYF. DNA of the CDR3: TGTGCCAGCAGCTACAGGGGAGGCACAGATACGCAGTATTTT.

The gene calls are TRBV27 and TRBJ1-1, with 7 nucleotides matching TRBD1. J lost 7 bases, V lost 6 bases, and 11 bases had no gene match. The CDR3 is 14 residues long. Per the germline V gene, CDR1 is MNHEY and CDR2 is SMNVEV (reference sequence). CDR3 in DNA: TGTGCCAGCAGAGTCGACAGGGTTAGAAGTGAAGCTTTCTTT. It translates to CASRVDRVRSEAFF.

The J gene is TRBJ1-1, the V gene TRBV2; no reliable D call. The CDR3 contains 12 residues. Germline values: CDR1 SNHLY, CDR2 FYNNEI. The V end was cut by 6 bases, the J end by 11 bases, with 16 bases between. CDR3 loop: CASSDDRSWAFF. The CDR3 nucleotides read TGTGCCAGCAGCGATGACCGGAGCTGGGCTTTCTTT.

This clone was seen more than once but under ten times. The gene calls are TRBV5-1 and TRBJ1-6, with a possible D match to TRBD1 (5 bases). From germline, CDR1 is SGHRS and CDR2 YFSETQ. Trimming left V 6 bases short and J 8 bases short, with 18 bases between. CDR3 length equals 15 residues. The CDR3 DNA is TGCGCCAGCACCCTGACGGGGGGTTCTGATTCACCCCTCCACTTT. Amino acids: CASTLTGGSDSPLHF.

The chain links TRBV27 to TRBJ2-7, with TRBD1 matching over 7 bases. V was clipped by 3 bases and J by 3 bases; unmatched bases: 2. There are 13 residues in the CDR3. Germline assignment: CDR1 MNHEY and CDR2 SMNVEV (reference sequence). As DNA, the CDR3 is TGTGCCAGCAGTTTGGGGACAGACTACGAGCAGTACTTC. The encoded protein is CASSLGTDYEQYF.

The CDR3 loop is CASSLDWPSGISYEQYF. The CDR3 DNA reads TGTGCCAGCAGCTTAGATTGGCCGTCGGGGATCTCCTACGAGCAGTACTTC. This chain connects TRBV7-2 to TRBJ2-7; maybe TRBD2 (5 bases). Germline V gene lookup returns CDR1 SGHTA and CDR2 FQGNSA. The CDR3 consists of 17 residues. V was trimmed by 1 base and J by 0 bases, leaving 16 bases between them.

The V gene is TRBV5-1, the J gene TRBJ1-2; the D is unclear. The CDR3 runs to 13 residues. Germline CDR1 reads SGHRS; CDR2 reads YFSETQ. V shed 0 bases and J shed 2 bases, with 5 bases lying between them. The CDR3 bases are TGCGCCAGCAGCTTGGGGCAGAACTATGGCTACACCTTC. This encodes CASSLGQNYGYTF.

This clone is a singleton in its sample. This chain joins TRBV7-9 and TRBJ1-1; no reliable D call. Germline V gives CDR1 SEHNR, CDR2 FQNEAQ (reference sequence). The V and J ends lost 5 bases and 4 bases respectively, with 11 bases between them. There are 13 residues in the CDR3. CDR3 coding DNA: TGTGCCAGCAGCGCCCCCGGCGGCACTGAAGCTTTCTTT. Protein sequence: CASSAPGGTEAFF.

CDR3 sequence: CASSPPVRGHNHSPLHF. In DNA form, the CDR3 reads TGTGCCAGCAGCCCCCCGGTAAGGGGGCACAATCATTCACCCCTCCACTTT. The J gene is TRBJ1-6, the V gene TRBV7-2; 7 positions agree with TRBD1. V was clipped by 5 bases and J by 8 bases; unmatched bases: 15. The germline V gene has CDR1 SGHTA and CDR2 FQGNSA. The CDR3 runs to 17 residues. Full variable domain (rest looked up from reference TRBV7-2 and TRBJ1-6): GAGVSQSPSNKVTEKGKDVELRCDPISGHTALYWYRQSLGQGLEFLIYFQGNSAPDKSGLPSDRFSAERTGGSVSTLTIQRTQQEDSAVYLCASSPPVRGHNHSPLHFGNGTRLTVT.

The rearrangement joins TRBV27 to TRBJ1-6, with D possibly being TRBD1 (6 bases). CDR3 size: 14 residues. The germline V and J ends were trimmed by 1 base and 7 bases, with 8 bases remaining between them. Germline V lookup: CDR1 MNHEY, CDR2 SMNVEV (reference sequence). DNA of the CDR3: TGTGCCAGCAGTTTATTGCAGGGGAATTCACCCCTCCACTTT. Residues: CASSLLQGNSPLHF.

The CDR3 sequence: CASSRLRNTEAFF. The CDR3 DNA is TGTGCCAGCAGCCGACTAAGGAACACTGAAGCTTTCTTT. The rearrangement uses TRBV11-1 and TRBJ1-1; D is ambiguous. Germline V gene sequence: CDR1 SGHAT, CDR2 FQDESV (reference sequence). Trimming removed 5 bases from V and 1 base from J, with 8 bases in between. The CDR3 has 13 amino acids. Drawing the rest from reference TRBV11-1 and TRBJ1-1, the complete variable domain is EAEVAQSPRYKITEKSQAVAFWCDPISGHATLYWYRQILGQGPELLVQFQDESVVDDSQLPKDRFSAERLKGVDSTLKIQPAELGDSAMYLCASSRLRNTEAFFGQGTRLTVV.

The rearrangement links TRBV10-2 to TRBJ2-1, with D perhaps TRBD1 (6 bases). In germline, CDR1 is WSHSY, CDR2 SAAADI. The length of the CDR3 is 15 residues. Trimming shortened V by 6 bases and J by 0 bases, and 12 bases separated the two germline ends. CDR3 loop: CASRARGGSYNEQFF. The CDR3 region has the DNA TGCGCCAGCAGGGCCCGAGGGGGCTCCTACAATGAGCAGTTCTTC.

The V gene is TRBV19, the J gene TRBJ2-7, with a tentative D call TRBD2 (6 bases). V lost 1 base and J 7 bases, leaving 8 bases between the germline ends. The germline V gene encodes CDR1 LNHDA and CDR2 SQIVND (reference sequence). The CDR3 is 12 amino acids. In DNA, the CDR3 is TGTGCCAGTAGTATAGGTGGAGGGGAGCAGTACTTC. The encoded protein is CASSIGGGEQYF.